This TCR beta chain was found in a study of T-cell memory formation after mild COVID-19. Many counts were recorded for this clonotype. Its specificity is unknown. TCRalpha and TCRbeta libraries used 5'RACE with constant-segment primers and UMIs. One entry per CDR3 protein results from TCRdb running MiXCR on the 5' RACE reads. The sample has 200,000 or so distinct CDR3 sequences; 18% are singletons. Regarding the study as a whole: Nothing showed for sure that second-wave clones peaking on day 37 were SARS-CoV-2 specific. Contracting CD4+ clones were located mainly in CM and EM, and CD8+ clones in EMRA.

The ends lost 5 bases at V and 6 bases at J; junction bases unmatched: 6. CDR1 is SGHNT and CDR2 is YENEEA in the germline V gene. The CDR3 loop spans 15 amino acids. The material sequenced was PBMCs or a T cell subset sorted from them (not recorded which). The chain combines TRBV11-3 with TRBJ2-1; 11 bases line up with TRBD1. This TCR was sampled from an adult woman who had mild COVID-19 (a few samples of this study predate the infection). Cell type and time point are not known. CDR3 nucleotide sequence: TGTGCCAGCAGCCTACGGGGGACAGGGGGCAATGAGCAGTTCTTC. This codes for CASSLRGTGGNEQFF.